This T cell receptor beta chain was identified in a study of blood T cell repertoires in COVID-19. Study-level background: PBMCs, B-cell-depleted T cells, or T cells were the source of the cDNA or gDNA that made up the material.

Resolution of symptoms, clearance, or two negative PCRs was present in recovered Cohort 3 donors. This clone was counted a single time. Germline lookup yields CDR1 SGHRS and CDR2 YFSETQ. Trimming removed 0 bases from V and 8 bases from J, with 7 bases in between. The CDR3 sequence is 12 residues long. The repertoire was sequenced with immunoSEQ multiplex PCR; TCRdb's copy has only in-frame clones and lacks some. The sample records approximately 150,000 clones, 70% to 85% being singletons. The sequence came from a man aged 50 or older who had recovered from COVID-19. Material: PBMCs or T cells enriched from blood (not recorded which). The chain recombines TRBV5-1 with TRBJ2-3, with D possibly matching TRBD1 (5 bases). The CDR3: CASSLGQGTQYF. The CDR3 DNA sequence: TGCGCCAGCAGCTTGGGGCAGGGTACGCAGTATTTT.